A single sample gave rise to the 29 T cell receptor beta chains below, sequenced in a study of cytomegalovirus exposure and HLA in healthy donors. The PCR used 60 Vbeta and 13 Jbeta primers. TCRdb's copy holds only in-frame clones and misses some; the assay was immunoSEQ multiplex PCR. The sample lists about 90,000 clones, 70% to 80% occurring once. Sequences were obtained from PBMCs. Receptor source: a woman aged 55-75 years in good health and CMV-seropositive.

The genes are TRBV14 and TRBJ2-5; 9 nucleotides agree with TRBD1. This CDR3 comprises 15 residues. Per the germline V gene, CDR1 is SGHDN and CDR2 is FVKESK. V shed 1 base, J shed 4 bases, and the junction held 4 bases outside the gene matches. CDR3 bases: TGTGCCAGCAGCCAAGTCACAGGGGGCAGAGAGACCCAGTACTTC. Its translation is CASSQVTGGRETQYF.

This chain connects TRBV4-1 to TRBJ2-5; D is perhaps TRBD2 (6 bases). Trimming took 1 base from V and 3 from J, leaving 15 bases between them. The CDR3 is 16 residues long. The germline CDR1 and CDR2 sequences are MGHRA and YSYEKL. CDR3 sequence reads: CASSQGTTLGKETQYF. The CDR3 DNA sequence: TGCGCCAGCAGCCAAGGGACTACGTTGGGGAAAGAGACCCAGTACTTC.

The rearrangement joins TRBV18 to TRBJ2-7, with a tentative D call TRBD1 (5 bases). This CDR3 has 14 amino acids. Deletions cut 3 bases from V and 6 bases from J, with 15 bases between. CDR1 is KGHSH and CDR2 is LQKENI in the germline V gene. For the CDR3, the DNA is TGTGCCAGCTCACCGACCCAGGGCCTCGGCGAGCAGTACTTC. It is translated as CASSPTQGLGEQYF.

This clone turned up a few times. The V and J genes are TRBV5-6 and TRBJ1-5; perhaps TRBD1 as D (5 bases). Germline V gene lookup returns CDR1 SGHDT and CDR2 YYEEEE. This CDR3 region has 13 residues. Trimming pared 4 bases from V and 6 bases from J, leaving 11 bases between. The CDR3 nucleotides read TGTGCCAGCAGCGGCCAGGGAGGTCAGCCCCAGCATTTT. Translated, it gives CASSGQGGQPQHF.

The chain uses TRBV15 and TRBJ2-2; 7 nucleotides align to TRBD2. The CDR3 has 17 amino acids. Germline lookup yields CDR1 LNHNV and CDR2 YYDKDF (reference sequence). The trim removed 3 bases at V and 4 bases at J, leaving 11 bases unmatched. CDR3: CATSRKLAGSGTGELFF. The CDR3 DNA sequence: TGTGCCACCAGCAGGAAATTAGCGGGTTCGGGCACCGGGGAGCTGTTTTTT.

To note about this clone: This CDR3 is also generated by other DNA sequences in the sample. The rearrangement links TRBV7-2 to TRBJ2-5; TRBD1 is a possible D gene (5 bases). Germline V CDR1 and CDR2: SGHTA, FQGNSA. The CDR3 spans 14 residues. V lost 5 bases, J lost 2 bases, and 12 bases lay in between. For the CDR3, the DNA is TGTGCCAGCAGCGCATCAGGACAACAAGAGACCCAGTACTTC. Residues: CASSASGQQETQYF.

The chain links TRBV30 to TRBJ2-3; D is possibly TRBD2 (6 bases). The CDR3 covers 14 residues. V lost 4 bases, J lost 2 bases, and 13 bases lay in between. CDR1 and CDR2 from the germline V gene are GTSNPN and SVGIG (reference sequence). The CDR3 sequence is CAWTVAANTDTQYF. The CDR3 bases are TGTGCCTGGACGGTAGCGGCCAACACAGATACGCAGTATTTT. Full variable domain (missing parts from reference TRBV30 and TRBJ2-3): SQTIHQWPATLVQPVGSPLSLECTVEGTSNPNLYWYRQAAGRGLQLLFYSVGIGQISSEVPQNLSASRPQDRQFILSSKKLLLSDSGFYLCAWTVAANTDTQYFGPGTRLTVL.

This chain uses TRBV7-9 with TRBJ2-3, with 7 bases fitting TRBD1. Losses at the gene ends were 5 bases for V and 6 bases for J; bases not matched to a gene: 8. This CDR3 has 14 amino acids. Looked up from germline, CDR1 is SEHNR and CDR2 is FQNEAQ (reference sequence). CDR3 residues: CASSPGTVGDTQYF. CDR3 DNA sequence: TGTGCCAGCAGCCCGGGGACAGTGGGGGATACGCAGTATTTT.

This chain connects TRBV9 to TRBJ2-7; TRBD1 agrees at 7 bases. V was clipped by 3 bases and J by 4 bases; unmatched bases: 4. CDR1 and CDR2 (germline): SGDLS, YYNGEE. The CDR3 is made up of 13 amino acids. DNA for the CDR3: TGTGCCAGCAGCGCACAACAGGGGTACGAGCAGTACTTC. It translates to CASSAQQGYEQYF. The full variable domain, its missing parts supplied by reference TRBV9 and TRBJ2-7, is DSGVTQTPKHLITATGQRVTLRCSPRSGDLSVYWYQQSLDQGLQFLIQYYNGEERAKGNILERFSAQQFPDLHSELNLSSLELGDSALYFCASSAQQGYEQYFGPGTRLTVT.

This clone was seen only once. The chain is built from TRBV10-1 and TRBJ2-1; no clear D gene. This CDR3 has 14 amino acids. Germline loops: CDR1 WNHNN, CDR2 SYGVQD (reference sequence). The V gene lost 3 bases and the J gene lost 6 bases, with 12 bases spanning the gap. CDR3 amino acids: CASSDVANGNEQFF. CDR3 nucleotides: TGCGCCAGCAGTGATGTAGCAAATGGCAATGAGCAGTTCTTC.

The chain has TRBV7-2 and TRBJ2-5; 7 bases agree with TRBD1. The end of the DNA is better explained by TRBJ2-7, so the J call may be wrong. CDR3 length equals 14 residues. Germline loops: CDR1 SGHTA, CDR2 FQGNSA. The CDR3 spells CASSSGQPPGEQYF. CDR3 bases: TGTGCCAGCAGCTCGGGACAGCCCCCCGGCGAGCAGTACTTC.

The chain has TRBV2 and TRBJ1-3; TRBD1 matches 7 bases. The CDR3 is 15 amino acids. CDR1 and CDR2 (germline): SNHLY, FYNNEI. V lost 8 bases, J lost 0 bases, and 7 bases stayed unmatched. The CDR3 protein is CASGLQGLSGNTIYF. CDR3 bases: TGTGCCAGCGGTTTACAGGGGCTCTCTGGAAACACCATATATTTT. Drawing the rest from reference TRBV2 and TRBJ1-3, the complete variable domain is EPEVTQTPSHQVTQMGQEVILRCVPISNHLYFYWYRQILGQKVEFLVSFYNNEISEKSEIFDDQFSVERPDGSNFTLKIRSTKLEDSAMYFCASGLQGLSGNTIYFGEGSWLTVV.

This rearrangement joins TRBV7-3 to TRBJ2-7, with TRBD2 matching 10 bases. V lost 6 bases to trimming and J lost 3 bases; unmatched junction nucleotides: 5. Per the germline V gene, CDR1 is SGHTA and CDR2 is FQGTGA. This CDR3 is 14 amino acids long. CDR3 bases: TGTGCCAGCAGTCCCACTAGCGGGAACTACGAGCAGTACTTC. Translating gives CASSPTSGNYEQYF.

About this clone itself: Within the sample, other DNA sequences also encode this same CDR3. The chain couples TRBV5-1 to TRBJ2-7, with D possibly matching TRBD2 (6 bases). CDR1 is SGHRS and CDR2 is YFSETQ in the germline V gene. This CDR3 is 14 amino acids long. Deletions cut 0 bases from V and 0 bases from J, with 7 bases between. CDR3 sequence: CASSLAGSSYEQYF. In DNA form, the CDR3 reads TGCGCCAGCAGCTTGGCCGGGAGCTCCTACGAGCAGTACTTC. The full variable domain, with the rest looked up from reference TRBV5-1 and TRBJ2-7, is KAGVTQTPRYLIKTRGQQVTLSCSPISGHRSVSWYQQTPGQGLQFLFEYFSETQRNKGNFPGRFSGRQFSNSRSEMNVSTLELGDSALYLCASSLAGSSYEQYFGPGTRLTVT.

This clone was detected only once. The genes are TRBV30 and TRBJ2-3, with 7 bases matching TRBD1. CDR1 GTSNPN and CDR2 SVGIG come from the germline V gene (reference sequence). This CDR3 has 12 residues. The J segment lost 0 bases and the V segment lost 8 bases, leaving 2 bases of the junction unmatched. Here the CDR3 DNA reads TGTGCCGGGGGACAGAGCACAGATACGCAGTATTTT. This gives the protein CAGGQSTDTQYF.

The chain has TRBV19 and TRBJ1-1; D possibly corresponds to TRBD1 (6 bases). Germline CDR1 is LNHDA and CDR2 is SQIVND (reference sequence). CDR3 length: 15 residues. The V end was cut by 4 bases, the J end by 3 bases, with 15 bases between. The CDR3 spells CASSRTGISYTEAFF. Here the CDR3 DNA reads TGTGCCAGTAGTAGAACAGGGATTTCGTACACTGAAGCTTTCTTT. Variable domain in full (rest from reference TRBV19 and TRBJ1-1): DGGITQSPKYLFRKEGQNVTLSCEQNLNHDAMYWYRQDPGQGLRLIYYSQIVNDFQKGDIAEGYSVSREKKESFPLTVTSAQKNPTAFYLCASSRTGISYTEAFFGQGTRLTVV.

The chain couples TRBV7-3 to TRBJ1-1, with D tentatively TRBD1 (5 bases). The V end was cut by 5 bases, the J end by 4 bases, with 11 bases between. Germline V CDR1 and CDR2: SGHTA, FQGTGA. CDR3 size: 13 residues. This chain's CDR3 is CASSQAGGTEAFF. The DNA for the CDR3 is TGTGCCAGCAGCCAGGCGGGGGGCACTGAAGCTTTCTTT.

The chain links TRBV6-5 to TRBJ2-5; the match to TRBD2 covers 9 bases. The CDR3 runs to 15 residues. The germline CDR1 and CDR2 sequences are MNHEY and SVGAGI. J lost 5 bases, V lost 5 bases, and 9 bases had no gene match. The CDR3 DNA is TGTGCCAGCAGTCCGTCTAGCGGGATGAGGGAGACCCAGTACTTC. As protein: CASSPSSGMRETQYF.

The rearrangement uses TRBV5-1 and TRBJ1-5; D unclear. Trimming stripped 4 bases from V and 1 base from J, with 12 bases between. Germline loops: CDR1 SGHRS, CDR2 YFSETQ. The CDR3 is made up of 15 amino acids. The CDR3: CASSPAGESNQPQHF. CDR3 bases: TGCGCCAGCAGCCCGGCGGGCGAGAGCAATCAGCCCCAGCATTTT.

This chain's CDR3 is CASSSTGTPNEKLFF. DNA of the CDR3: TGTGCCAGTAGTTCGACCGGGACACCGAATGAAAAACTGTTTTTT. This chain uses TRBV19 with TRBJ1-4; D may be TRBD1 (6 bases). Trimming took 5 bases from V and 5 from J, leaving 15 bases between them. The CDR3 sequence is 15 residues long. CDR1 LNHDA and CDR2 SQIVND come from the germline V gene (reference sequence).

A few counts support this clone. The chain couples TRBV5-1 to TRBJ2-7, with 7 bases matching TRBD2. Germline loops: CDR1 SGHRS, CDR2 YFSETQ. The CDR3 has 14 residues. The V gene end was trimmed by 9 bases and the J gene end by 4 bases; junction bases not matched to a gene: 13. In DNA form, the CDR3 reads TGCGCCACTAGGATAGGGGACGGGGGGTACGAGCAGTACTTC. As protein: CATRIGDGGYEQYF.

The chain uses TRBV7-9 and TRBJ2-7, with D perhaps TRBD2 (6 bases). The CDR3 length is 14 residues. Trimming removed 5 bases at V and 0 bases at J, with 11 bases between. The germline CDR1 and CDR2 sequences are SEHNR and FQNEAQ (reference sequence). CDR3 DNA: TGTGCCAGCAGCCGCGGGGAATTCTCCTACGAGCAGTACTTC. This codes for CASSRGEFSYEQYF. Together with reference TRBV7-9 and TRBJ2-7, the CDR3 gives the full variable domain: DTGVSQNPRHKITKRGQNVTFRCDPISEHNRLYWYRQTLGQGPEFLTYFQNEAQLEKSRLLSDRFSAERPKGSFSTLEIQRTEQGDSAMYLCASSRGEFSYEQYFGPGTRLTVT.

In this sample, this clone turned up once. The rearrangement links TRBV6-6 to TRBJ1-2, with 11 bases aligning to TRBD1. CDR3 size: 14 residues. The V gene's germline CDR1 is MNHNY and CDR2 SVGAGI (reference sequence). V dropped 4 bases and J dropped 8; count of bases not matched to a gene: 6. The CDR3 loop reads CASSSGQGASGYTF. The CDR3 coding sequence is TGTGCCAGCAGTTCAGGACAGGGGGCATCCGGCTACACCTTC.

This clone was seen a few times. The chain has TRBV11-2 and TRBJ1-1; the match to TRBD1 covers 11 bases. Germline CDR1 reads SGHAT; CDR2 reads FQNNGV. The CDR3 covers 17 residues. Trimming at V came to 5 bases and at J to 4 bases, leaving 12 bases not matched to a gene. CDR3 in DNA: TGTGCCAGCAGCCCCCTGGGACAGGGGGAAGAAAGCACTGAAGCTTTCTTT. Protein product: CASSPLGQGEESTEAFF.

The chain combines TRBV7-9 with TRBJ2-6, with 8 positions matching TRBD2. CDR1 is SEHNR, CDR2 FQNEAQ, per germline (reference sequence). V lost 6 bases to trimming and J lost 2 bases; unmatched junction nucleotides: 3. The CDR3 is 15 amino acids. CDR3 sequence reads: CASSPRGAGANVLTF. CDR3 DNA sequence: TGTGCCAGCAGTCCGCGGGGGGCTGGGGCCAACGTCCTGACTTTC. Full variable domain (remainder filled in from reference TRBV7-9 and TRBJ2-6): DTGVSQNPRHKITKRGQNVTFRCDPISEHNRLYWYRQTLGQGPEFLTYFQNEAQLEKSRLLSDRFSAERPKGSFSTLEIQRTEQGDSAMYLCASSPRGAGANVLTFGAGSRLTVL.

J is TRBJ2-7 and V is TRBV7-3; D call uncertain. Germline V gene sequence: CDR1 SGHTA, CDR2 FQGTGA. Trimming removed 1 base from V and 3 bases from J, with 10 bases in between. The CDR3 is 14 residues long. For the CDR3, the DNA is TGTGCCAGCAGCTTAAGCGTCGAGAGCTACGAGCAGTACTTC. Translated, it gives CASSLSVESYEQYF.

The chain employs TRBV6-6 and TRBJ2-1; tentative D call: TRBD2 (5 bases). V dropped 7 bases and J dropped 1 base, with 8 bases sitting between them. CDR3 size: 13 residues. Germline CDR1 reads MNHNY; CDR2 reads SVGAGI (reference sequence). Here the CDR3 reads CASKGVSYNEQFF. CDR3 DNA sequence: TGTGCCAGCAAGGGAGTTTCCTACAATGAGCAGTTCTTC.

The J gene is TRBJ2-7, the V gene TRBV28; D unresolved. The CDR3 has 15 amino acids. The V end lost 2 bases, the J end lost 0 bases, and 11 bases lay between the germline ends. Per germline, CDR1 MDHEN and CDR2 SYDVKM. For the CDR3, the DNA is TGTGCCAGCAGTTTAGCGACACCGGACTCCTACGAGCAGTACTTC. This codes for CASSLATPDSYEQYF.

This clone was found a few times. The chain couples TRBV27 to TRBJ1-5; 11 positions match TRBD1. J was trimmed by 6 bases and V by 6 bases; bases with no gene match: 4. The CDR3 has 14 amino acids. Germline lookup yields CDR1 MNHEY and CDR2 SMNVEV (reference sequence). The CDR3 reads CASRWTGGAQPQHF. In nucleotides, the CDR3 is TGTGCCAGCAGATGGACAGGGGGCGCTCAGCCCCAGCATTTT.